A selection of T cell receptor beta chains follows, all from one sample in a study of cytomegalovirus exposure and HLA in healthy donors. Profiled with immunoSEQ multiplex PCR; TCRdb holds only in-frame clones, not every one. This table holds 150,000 to 200,000 clones, 84% found once. Material for sequencing was PBMCs. These receptors were obtained from a man aged 50-60 years in good health and CMV-seropositive. The CDR3 runs from the conserved cysteine through the conserved F or W. Each record gives: J gene, D gene, V gene, clone size, CDR3 DNA, CDR3 protein. D genes are given only for firm matches. Rows give clone size only sometimes, using once, few, many, or a class for an expanded clone.

J: TRBJ2-7
D: .
V: TRBV6-4
size: once
DNA: TGTGCCAGCAGTTTAGCGGAGGGTACGCGGGTTAACTACTACGAGCAGTACTTC
CDR3: CASSLAEGTRVNYYEQYF

J: TRBJ1-1
D: TRBD1
V: TRBV11-1
size: .
DNA: TGTGCCAGCATGACAGGGGGCACTGAAGCTTTCTTT
CDR3: CASMTGGTEAFF

J: TRBJ2-3
D: TRBD2
V: TRBV5-1
size: .
DNA: TGCGCCAGCAGCTTGGCTACTAGCGGTCGCACAGATACGCAGTATTTT
CDR3: CASSLATSGRTDTQYF

J: TRBJ2-1
D: TRBD2
V: TRBV19
size: few
DNA: TGTGCCAGTGTAGCGGGGCCCTCCTACAATGAGCAGTTCTTC
CDR3: CASVAGPSYNEQFF

J: TRBJ1-4
D: .
V: TRBV27
size: once
DNA: TGTGCCAGCAGTACCCTGGAGGCAGGGGCGGATGAAAAACTGTTTTTT
CDR3: CASSTLEAGADEKLFF

J: TRBJ2-4
D: .
V: TRBV13
size: .
DNA: TGTGCCAGCAGCCCGGGGAGGACGGGAAACATTCAGTACTTC
CDR3: CASSPGRTGNIQYF

J: TRBJ1-5
D: .
V: TRBV19
size: .
DNA: TGTGCCAGTAGTATTTGGGGGGGAAGGGATCAGCCCCAGCATTTT
CDR3: CASSIWGGRDQPQHF

J: TRBJ2-1
D: .
V: TRBV14
size: .
DNA: TGTGCCAGCAGCCTTACTAGTACAGCCCAGTTCTTC
CDR3: CASSLTSTAQFF

J: TRBJ2-5
D: .
V: TRBV2
size: .
DNA: TGTGCCAGCAGTGAGGTGCCCAGGGAGACCCAGTACTTC
CDR3: CASSEVPRETQYF

J: TRBJ2-1
D: TRBD2
V: TRBV19
size: .
DNA: TGTGCCAGTAGTGCCCGGACTAGCGGGAGATTTGAGCAGTTCTTC
CDR3: CASSARTSGRFEQFF

J: TRBJ1-1
D: .
V: TRBV28
size: .
DNA: TGTGCCAGCAGTTTTACTTCCACTTATTTCAGGGATATGAACACTGAAGCTTTCTTT
CDR3: CASSFTSTYFRDMNTEAFF

J: TRBJ1-5
D: TRBD1
V: TRBV30
size: .
DNA: TGTGCCTGGAGTGCGGGACAGGGTAGTCTAGGCCATCAGCCCCAGCATTTT
CDR3: CAWSAGQGSLGHQPQHF

J: TRBJ2-7
D: .
V: TRBV4-1
size: .
DNA: TGCGCCAGCAGCCAAACTACGGGGTCTTACGAGCAGTACTTC
CDR3: CASSQTTGSYEQYF

J: TRBJ1-2
D: TRBD1
V: TRBV2
size: .
DNA: TGTGCCACCTCCCCAAGAGGGACAGGACAAATTTCTAACTATGGCTACACCTTC
CDR3: CATSPRGTGQISNYGYTF

J: TRBJ2-2
D: TRBD2
V: TRBV9
size: .
DNA: TGTGCCAGCAGCCTCCGGACTAGCTTGACCGGGGAGCTGTTTTTT
CDR3: CASSLRTSLTGELFF

J: TRBJ1-2
D: .
V: TRBV18
size: .
DNA: TGTGCCAGCTCACCGGGGGCAGGGAGAGGCTACACCTTC
CDR3: CASSPGAGRGYTF

J: TRBJ2-1
D: TRBD2
V: TRBV4-2
size: .
DNA: TGTGCCAGCAGCCAACCCCAGGGAGGGAGCTATGAGCAGTTCTTC
CDR3: CASSQPQGGSYEQFF

J: TRBJ2-3
D: TRBD2
V: TRBV9
size: .
DNA: TGTGCCAGCAGCGTGGGCGGGGGGAACACAGATACGCAGTATTTT
CDR3: CASSVGGGNTDTQYF

J: TRBJ2-3
D: TRBD1
V: TRBV7-3
size: .
DNA: TGTGCCAGCAGCTTTCGACAGGGGAGGGATACGCAGTATTTT
CDR3: CASSFRQGRDTQYF